A single sample is the source of the 8 T cell receptor beta chains below, sequenced in a study of PD-1 blockade in classical Hodgkin lymphoma. The table came from immunoSEQ multiplex PCR; TCRdb's copy has only in-frame clones and leaves some out. The top ten hold roughly 36% of the sample, which has about 3,900 clones, 55% to 85% seen once. Sample time point: cycle 4 day 1 (C4D1), after more than five weeks of nivolumab. Relapse after autologous stem cell transplantation occurred in every patient, and brentuximab vedotin exposure varied. The authors enriched CD8+ T cells from thawed PBMCs via magnetic negative selection. The sequences come from CD8+ T cells from blood, collected before the fourth cycle of nivolumab. The receptors were sampled from a human donor with classical Hodgkin lymphoma.

The CDR3 coding sequence is TGTGCCAGCAGGGGTCTCACACAGGGGAGGTATGGCTACACCTTC. Protein product: CASRGLTQGRYGYTF. The rearrangement joins TRBV2 to TRBJ1-2, with 7 bases lining up with TRBD1. Germline lookup yields CDR1 SNHLY and CDR2 FYNNEI. This CDR3 spans 15 amino acids. V shed 6 bases and J 5 bases; nucleotides not matched to a gene: 12.

This clone is a singleton in its sample. This chain joins TRBV5-5 and TRBJ1-5; D is undetermined. The CDR3 has 15 amino acids. Between the trimmed V and J ends, which lost 1 base and 1 base, there was a span of 9 bases. In germline, CDR1 is SGHKS, CDR2 YYEKEE (reference sequence). The CDR3 spells CASSLSWESNQPQHF. CDR3 bases: TGTGCCAGCAGCTTGTCTTGGGAGAGCAATCAGCCCCAGCATTTT.

The J gene is TRBJ2-7, the V gene TRBV12-5; D might be TRBD2 (5 bases). Trimming pared 3 bases from V and 6 bases from J, leaving 9 bases between. This CDR3 spans 12 amino acids. The germline V gene has CDR1 LGHNT and CDR2 FRNRAP. CDR3 in amino acids: CASGFNRGEQYF. The CDR3 DNA sequence: TGTGCTAGTGGTTTTAACCGGGGCGAGCAGTACTTC.

This sequence joins TRBV6-4 and TRBJ1-1, with no clear D. V was cut by 3 bases and J by 3 bases, with 20 bases left in between. Germline CDR1 is MRHNA and CDR2 is SNTAGT. The CDR3 sequence is 17 residues long. The CDR3 DNA is TGTGCCAGCAGTGAGCGGCCGGGCTTTGGGCGTGACACTGAAGCTTTCTTT. The encoded protein is CASSERPGFGRDTEAFF.

This chain links TRBV5-8 with TRBJ1-5; D perhaps matches TRBD1 (5 bases). There are 13 residues in the CDR3. The ends were cut back, 7 bases at V and 0 bases at J, with 8 bases in the middle. The germline CDR1 and CDR2 sequences are SGHTS and YDEGEE. CDR3 sequence: CASQQDSNQPQHF. CDR3 nucleotide sequence: TGTGCCAGCCAACAGGATAGCAATCAGCCCCAGCATTTT.

The V and J genes are TRBV27 and TRBJ1-5; D is possibly TRBD1 (5 bases). The CDR3 runs to 17 residues. Trimming stripped 4 bases from V and 4 bases from J, with 20 bases between. The germline V gene encodes CDR1 MNHEY and CDR2 SMNVEV (reference sequence). The CDR3, as DNA: TGTGCCAGCAGTTATTTGGCAGGACTGGGGGGAAATCAGCCCCAGCATTTT. Residues: CASSYLAGLGGNQPQHF.

The chain employs TRBV11-2 and TRBJ2-7; either TRBD1 or TRBD2 may fit D (5 bases each). The V end lost 1 base, the J end lost 0 bases, and 7 bases lay between the germline ends. The CDR3 length is 14 residues. The germline V gene has CDR1 SGHAT and CDR2 FQNNGV. The CDR3 spells CASSLGGNSYEQYV. Written as DNA, the CDR3 is TGTGCCAGCAGCTTAGGGGGGAACTCCTACGAGCAGTACGTC.

The V and J genes are TRBV9 and TRBJ1-2, with TRBD1 matching over 7 bases. V dropped 3 bases and J dropped 3; count of bases not matched to a gene: 2. Germline V gives CDR1 SGDLS, CDR2 YYNGEE. This CDR3 contains 13 residues. The CDR3 bases are TGTGCCAGCAGCGGGGACAGTTACTATGGCTACACCTTC. This translates into CASSGDSYYGYTF. Filled out from reference TRBV9 and TRBJ1-2, the complete variable domain reads DSGVTQTPKHLITATGQRVTLRCSPRSGDLSVYWYQQSLDQGLQFLIQYYNGEERAKGNILERFSAQQFPDLHSELNLSSLELGDSALYFCASSGDSYYGYTFGSGTRLTVV.